A selection of T cell receptor beta chains follows, all from one sample in a study of long-term antiretroviral therapy in people with HIV. Profiled with immunoSEQ multiplex PCR; TCRdb holds only in-frame clones, not every one. The data hold some 40,000 clones, with over 75% observed a single time. This specimen consisted of unsorted PBMCs, obtained 1.5 years after starting antiretroviral therapy. The receptor source for this set is a man between 18 and 35 years old with HIV. Both conserved end residues are part of each CDR3. A D gene is named only where the DNA matches it firmly. Expanded clones get a size class; other rows say once, few or many, or leave the size out.

>TRBJ2-1|NA|TRBV25-1|NA
CASSEVGTPYNEQFF
TGTGCCAGCAGTGAGGTCGGGACACCCTACAATGAGCAGTTCTTC
>TRBJ2-5|TRBD1|TRBV7-7|NA
CASSLGDRWETQYF
TGTGCTAGCAGCTTAGGGGACAGGTGGGAGACCCAGTACTTC
>TRBJ1-2|TRBD1|TRBV6-1|NA
CASSRDRGTGYTF
TGTGCCAGCAGCCGGGACAGGGGGACAGGCTACACCTTC
>TRBJ2-7|TRBD2|TRBV10-1|few
CASSGLAGGLYEQYF
TGCGCCAGCAGTGGTTTGGCGGGAGGATTATACGAGCAGTACTTC
>TRBJ2-7|NA|TRBV10-3|NA
CAISDPSGVSFYEQYF
TGTGCCATCAGTGACCCATCAGGGGTCAGCTTCTACGAGCAGTACTTC
>TRBJ2-7|NA|TRBV7-2|once
CASSLGHTYEQYF
TGTGCCAGCAGCTTAGGACATACCTACGAGCAGTACTTC
>TRBJ2-1|TRBD2|TRBV28|NA
CASIPGLAGNNEQFF
TGTGCCAGCATTCCGGGACTAGCGGGTAACAATGAGCAGTTCTTC
>TRBJ2-2|NA|TRBV9|NA
CASSVSGVLTGELFF
TGTGCCAGCAGCGTTTCAGGGGTACTCACCGGGGAGCTGTTTTTT
>TRBJ2-3|NA|TRBV6-1|NA
CASNLVTDTQYF
TGTGCCAGTAACCTAGTCACAGATACGCAGTATTTT
>TRBJ2-2|NA|TRBV19|once
CASSTERGELFF
TGTGCCAGTAGTACGGAGCGGGGGGAGCTGTTTTTT
>TRBJ1-1|NA|TRBV23-1|NA
CASSRGGTVSTEAFF
TGCGCCAGCAGTCGTGGGGGAACTGTGAGCACTGAAGCTTTCTTT